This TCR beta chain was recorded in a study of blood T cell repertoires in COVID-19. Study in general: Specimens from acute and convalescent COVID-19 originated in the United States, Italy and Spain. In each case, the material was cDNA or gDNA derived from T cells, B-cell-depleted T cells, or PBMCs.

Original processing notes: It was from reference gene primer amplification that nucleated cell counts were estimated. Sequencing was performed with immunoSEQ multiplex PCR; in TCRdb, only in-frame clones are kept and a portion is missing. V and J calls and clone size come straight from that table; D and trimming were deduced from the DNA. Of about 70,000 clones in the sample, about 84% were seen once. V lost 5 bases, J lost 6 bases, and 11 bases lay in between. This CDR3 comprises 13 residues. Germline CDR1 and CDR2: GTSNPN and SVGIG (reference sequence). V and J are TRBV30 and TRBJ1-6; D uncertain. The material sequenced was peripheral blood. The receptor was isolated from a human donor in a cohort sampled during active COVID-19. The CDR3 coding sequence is TGTGCCTGGCGAGACGGGGTTAATTCACCCCTCCACTTT. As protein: CAWRDGVNSPLHF.